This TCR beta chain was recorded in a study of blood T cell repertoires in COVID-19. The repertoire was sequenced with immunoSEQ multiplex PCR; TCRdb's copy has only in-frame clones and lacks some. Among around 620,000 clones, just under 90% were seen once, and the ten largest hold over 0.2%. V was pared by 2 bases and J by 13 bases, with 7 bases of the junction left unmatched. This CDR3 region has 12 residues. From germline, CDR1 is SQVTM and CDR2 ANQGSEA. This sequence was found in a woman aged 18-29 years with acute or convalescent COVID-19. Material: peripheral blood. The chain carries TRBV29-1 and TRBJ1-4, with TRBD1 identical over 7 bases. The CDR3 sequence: CSVELAGGRLFF. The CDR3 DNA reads TGCAGCGTTGAATTGGCAGGGGGGAGACTGTTTTTT.